These 8 T cell receptor beta chains originate from one sample sequenced in a study of cytomegalovirus exposure and HLA in healthy donors. The assay was immunoSEQ multiplex PCR, and TCRdb's table has in-frame clones only and misses some. The sample carries under 200,000 clones, roughly nine tenths recorded once. Specimen: PBMCs. Receptor source: a woman between 18 and 30 years old in good health and CMV-seropositive.

CDR3 region: CASSLLGQASYNEQFF. In DNA, the CDR3 is TGTGCCAGCAGTTTGCTGGGACAGGCTTCCTACAATGAGCAGTTCTTC. This sequence joins TRBV28 and TRBJ2-1; 8 bases agree with TRBD1. CDR1 MDHEN and CDR2 SYDVKM come from the germline V gene. The CDR3 runs to 16 residues. Germline trimming cut 3 bases from V and 1 base from J; bases unmatched to any gene: 5. The complete variable domain, with remaining parts taken from reference TRBV28 and TRBJ2-1, reads DVKVTQSSRYLVKRTGEKVFLECVQDMDHENMFWYRQDPGLGLRLIYFSYDVKMKEKGDIPEGYSVSREKKERFSLILESASTNQTSMYLCASSLLGQASYNEQFFGPGTRLTVL.

The rearrangement links TRBV11-2 to TRBJ1-1; 8 bases are a match to TRBD1. The V gene end was trimmed by 5 bases and the J gene end by 3 bases; junction bases not matched to a gene: 8. The CDR3 totals 15 residues. The germline gives CDR1 SGHAT, CDR2 FQNNGV. The CDR3 loop is CASSPQGAPDTEAFF. CDR3 sequence (DNA): TGTGCCAGCAGCCCGCAGGGGGCGCCCGACACTGAAGCTTTCTTT.

The chain recombines TRBV19 with TRBJ2-3, with 11 bases lining up with TRBD2. V shed 8 bases and J 2 bases; nucleotides not matched to a gene: 6. CDR3 length equals 15 residues. Germline CDR1 is LNHDA and CDR2 is SQIVND (reference sequence). The chain's CDR3 is CASSTSGSTTDTQYF. In DNA, the CDR3 is TGTGCCAGTTCCACTAGCGGGAGTACCACAGATACGCAGTATTTT.

The V gene is TRBV15, the J gene TRBJ1-5; no definite D call. V dropped 3 bases and J dropped 9 bases, with 15 bases sitting between them. CDR1 and CDR2 from the germline V gene are LNHNV and YYDKDF (reference sequence). There are 14 residues in the CDR3. CDR3: CATSSGERSGPQHF. The CDR3 DNA reads TGTGCCACCAGCAGCGGTGAGAGGAGCGGGCCCCAGCATTTT.

This chain links TRBV27 with TRBJ2-1; 16 bases map to TRBD2. The CDR3 length is 16 residues. Germline CDR1 and CDR2: MNHEY and SMNVEV (reference sequence). V lost 4 bases, J lost 13 bases, and 10 bases stayed unmatched. The CDR3: CASSYPEGLAGGEQFF. In DNA, the CDR3 is TGTGCCAGCAGTTACCCAGAGGGACTAGCGGGAGGGGAACAGTTCTTC.

The chain employs TRBV7-9 and TRBJ1-4; D gene ambiguous. Trimming removed 5 bases at V and 4 bases at J, with 11 bases between. This CDR3 contains 14 residues. Germline V CDR1 and CDR2: SEHNR, FQNEAQ (reference sequence). CDR3 sequence: CASSRGQNNEKLFF. For the CDR3, the DNA is TGTGCCAGCAGCCGCGGGCAGAATAATGAAAAACTGTTTTTT.

The J gene is TRBJ1-5, the V gene TRBV5-4, with D possibly TRBD1 on 5 matching bases. Trimming shortened V by 2 bases and J by 4 bases, and 7 bases separated the two germline ends. The germline V gene encodes CDR1 SGHNT and CDR2 YYREEE (reference sequence). This CDR3 has 13 residues. The CDR3, as DNA: TGTGCCAGCAGCTTTGGGGGGAATCAGCCCCAGCATTTT. Amino acids: CASSFGGNQPQHF.

The chain employs TRBV2 and TRBJ2-2, with a weak D call TRBD2 (5 bases). Trimming removed 10 bases at V and 5 bases at J, with 11 bases between. Germline V gene sequence: CDR1 SNHLY, CDR2 FYNNEI. CDR3 length: 12 residues. The CDR3 protein is CATLAGTGELFF. For the CDR3, the DNA is TGTGCCACCCTAGCTGGGACCGGGGAGCTGTTTTTT. The whole variable domain, remainder taken from reference TRBV2 and TRBJ2-2, is EPEVTQTPSHQVTQMGQEVILRCVPISNHLYFYWYRQILGQKVEFLVSFYNNEISEKSEIFDDQFSVERPDGSNFTLKIRSTKLEDSAMYFCATLAGTGELFFGEGSRLTVL.